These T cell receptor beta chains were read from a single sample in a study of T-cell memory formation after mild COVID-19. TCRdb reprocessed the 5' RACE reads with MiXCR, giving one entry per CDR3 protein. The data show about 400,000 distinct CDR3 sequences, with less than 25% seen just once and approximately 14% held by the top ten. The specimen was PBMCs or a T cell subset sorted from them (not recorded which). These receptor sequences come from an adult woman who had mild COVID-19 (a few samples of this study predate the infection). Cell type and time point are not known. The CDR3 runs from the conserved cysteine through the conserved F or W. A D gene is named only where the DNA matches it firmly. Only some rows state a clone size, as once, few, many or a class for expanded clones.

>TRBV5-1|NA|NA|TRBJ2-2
TGCGCCAGCAGCTTGATAAGGACAGTTTCGAACACCGGGGAGCTGTTTTTT
CASSLIRTVSNTGELFF
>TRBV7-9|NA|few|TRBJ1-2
TGTGCCAGCAGCACACAAAGGCCGGCAGGCTACACCTTC
CASSTQRPAGYTF
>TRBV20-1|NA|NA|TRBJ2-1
TGCAGGGTGGCTGGGGGAGCGGGTAATGAGCAGTTCTTC
CRVAGGAGNEQFF
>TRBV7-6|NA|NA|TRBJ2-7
TGTGCCAGCAGCTTAGGGGGCCAGATATACGAGCAGTACTTC
CASSLGGQIYEQYF
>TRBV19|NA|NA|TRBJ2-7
TGTGCCAGTAGTACGGGGGCAGGTGTCTACGAGCAGTACTTC
CASSTGAGVYEQYF
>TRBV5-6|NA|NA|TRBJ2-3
TGTGCCAGCAGCTGGGGACGGGGCACAGATACGCAGTATTTT
CASSWGRGTDTQYF
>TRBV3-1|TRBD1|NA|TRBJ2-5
TGTGCCAGCAGCCACCCGGGGACAGGGCCTGGGGAGACCCAGTACTTC
CASSHPGTGPGETQYF
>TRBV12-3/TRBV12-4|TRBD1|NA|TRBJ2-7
TGTGCCAGCAGTTCGGGCGGGACAGGGGGCTACGAGCAGTACTTC
CASSSGGTGGYEQYF
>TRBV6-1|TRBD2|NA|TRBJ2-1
TGTGCCAGCATAGAACTAGCGGGGTTCAATGAGCAGTTCTTC
CASIELAGFNEQFF
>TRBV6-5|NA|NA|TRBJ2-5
TGTGCCAGCAGTTATCTCGGCCCTACGGGAGAGACCCAGTACTTC
CASSYLGPTGETQYF
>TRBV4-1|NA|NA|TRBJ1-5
TGCGCCAGCAGCCAAGCTAAGGGTAGCAATCAGCCCCAGCATTTT
CASSQAKGSNQPQHF
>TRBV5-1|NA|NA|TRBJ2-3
TGCGCCAGCAGCTTGACGGGGGGCGAGTTGGGCGATACGCAGTATTTT
CASSLTGGELGDTQYF
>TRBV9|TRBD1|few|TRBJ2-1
TGTGCCAGCAGCCCCGGGACAGCGAACAATGAGCAGTTCTTC
CASSPGTANNEQFF
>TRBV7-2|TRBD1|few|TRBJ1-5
TGTGCCAGCAGCCCCGACAGGGGGAAAGGTCAGCCCCAGCATTTT
CASSPDRGKGQPQHF
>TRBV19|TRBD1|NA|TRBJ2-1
TGTGCCAGTACCCTCGGACAGGCCAATGAGCAGTTCTTC
CASTLGQANEQFF
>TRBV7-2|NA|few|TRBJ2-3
TGTGCCAGCAGCTTAGGGTACGGCGGGCGCACAGATACGCAGTATTTT
CASSLGYGGRTDTQYF
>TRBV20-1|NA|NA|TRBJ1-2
TGCAGTGTCAGTGGTCCGATAATGGGGGGCTACACCTTC
CSVSGPIMGGYTF
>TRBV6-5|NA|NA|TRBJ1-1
TGTGCCAGCCGGCCAGGCCCCACGAACACTGAAGCTTTCTTT
CASRPGPTNTEAFF
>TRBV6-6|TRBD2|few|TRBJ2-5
TGTGCCAGCAGTTACCCGGGACTAGCAGACATGTACTTC
CASSYPGLADMYF
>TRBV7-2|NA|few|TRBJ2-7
TGTGCCAGCAGCATAAGCCGGGACGCTCCTTCCGAGCAGTACTTC
CASSISRDAPSEQYF
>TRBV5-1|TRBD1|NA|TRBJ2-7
TGCGACAGCAGCCACCGGGACAGGGCAGGCGAGCAGTACTTC
CDSSHRDRAGEQYF
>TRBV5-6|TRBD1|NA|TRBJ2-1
TGTGCCAGCAGCTCGGGACAGGTGTTGAATGAGCAGTTCTTC
CASSSGQVLNEQFF
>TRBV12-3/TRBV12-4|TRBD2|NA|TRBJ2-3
TGTGCCAGCAGACAAAGCGGGGGGGCCGATAATACGCAGTATTTT
CASRQSGGADNTQYF
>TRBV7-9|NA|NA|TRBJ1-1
TGTGCCAGCAGCTGGGATGATGAAGCTTTCTTT
CASSWDDEAFF
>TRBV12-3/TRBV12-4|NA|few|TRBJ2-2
TGTGCCAGCTCTCGTCAGCCCCAGGCCGGGGAGCTGTTTTTT
CASSRQPQAGELFF
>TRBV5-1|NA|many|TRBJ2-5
TGCGCCAGCAGCTTGACTAGATACCAAGAGACCCAGTACTTC
CASSLTRYQETQYF
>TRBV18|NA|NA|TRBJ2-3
TGTGCCAGCTCGGAACAGGGAACAGATACGCAGTATTTT
CASSEQGTDTQYF
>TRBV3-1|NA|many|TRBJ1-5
TGTGCCAGCAGCCAAGTTCCGGGCAGGGGTCAGCCCCAGCATTTT
CASSQVPGRGQPQHF
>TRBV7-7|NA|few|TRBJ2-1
TGTGCTAGCAGCCAGAGCTTCGGCGGTCTCGGGGAGCAGTTCTTC
CASSQSFGGLGEQFF
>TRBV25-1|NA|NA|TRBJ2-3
TGTGCCAGCAGTGAACGTGGGGGGGCCTCAGATACGCAGTATTTT
CASSERGGASDTQYF
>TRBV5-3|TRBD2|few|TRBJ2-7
TGTGCCAGAAGCTTGGATGCGAGCGGGAGGAGGAACGAGCAGTACTTC
CARSLDASGRRNEQYF
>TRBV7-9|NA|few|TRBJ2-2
TGTGCCAGCAGCTTCCCAGTAGGGACCGGGGAGCTGTTTTTT
CASSFPVGTGELFF
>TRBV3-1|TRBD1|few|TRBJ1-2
TGTGCCAGCAGCCCTCTAGGACAGGGCTATGGCTACACCTTC
CASSPLGQGYGYTF
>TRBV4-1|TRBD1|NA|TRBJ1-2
TGCGCCAGCAGCCAAGGGACAGGGGGGCGCTCCATTGGCTACACCTTC
CASSQGTGGRSIGYTF
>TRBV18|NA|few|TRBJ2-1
TGTGCCAGCTCACACGGGGGGCGGGACAATGAGCAGTTCTTC
CASSHGGRDNEQFF
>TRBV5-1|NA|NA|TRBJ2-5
TGCGCCAGCAGCTTGAATGGGGCCCCTGGGGAGACCCAGTACTTC
CASSLNGAPGETQYF
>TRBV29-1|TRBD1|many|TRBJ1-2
TGCAGCGTTGAGAGGGACAGCGGCTACACCTTC
CSVERDSGYTF
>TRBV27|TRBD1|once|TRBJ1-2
TGTGCCAGCAGGCCTATCAGGGGGGTGCCCCCCCCTGACTATGGCTACACCTTC
CASRPIRGVPPPDYGYTF